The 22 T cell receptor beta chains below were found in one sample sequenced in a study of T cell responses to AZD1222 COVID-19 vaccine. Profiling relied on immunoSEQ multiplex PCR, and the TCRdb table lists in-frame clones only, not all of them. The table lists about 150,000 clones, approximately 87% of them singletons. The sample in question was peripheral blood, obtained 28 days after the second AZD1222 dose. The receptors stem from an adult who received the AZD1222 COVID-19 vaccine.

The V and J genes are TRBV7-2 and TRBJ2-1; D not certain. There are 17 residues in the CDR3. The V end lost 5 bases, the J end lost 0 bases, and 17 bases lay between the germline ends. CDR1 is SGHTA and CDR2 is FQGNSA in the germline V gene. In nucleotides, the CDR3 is TGTGCCAGCAGCCAATCGCCACGGGTCAACTCCTACAATGAGCAGTTCTTC. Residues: CASSQSPRVNSYNEQFF.

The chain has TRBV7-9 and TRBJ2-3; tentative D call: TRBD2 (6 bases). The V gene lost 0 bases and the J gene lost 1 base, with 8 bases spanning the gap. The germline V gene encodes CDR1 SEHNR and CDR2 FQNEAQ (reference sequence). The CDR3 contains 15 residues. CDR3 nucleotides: TGTGCCAGCAGCTTAGCAACGGGAGGCACAGATACGCAGTATTTT. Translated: CASSLATGGTDTQYF.

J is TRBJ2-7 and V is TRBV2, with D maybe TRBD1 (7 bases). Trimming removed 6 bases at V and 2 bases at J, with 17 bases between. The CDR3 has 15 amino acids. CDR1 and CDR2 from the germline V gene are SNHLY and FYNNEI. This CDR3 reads CASSRKEGAAYEQYF. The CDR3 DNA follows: TGTGCCAGCAGCCGAAAGGAGGGGGCTGCCTACGAGCAGTACTTC.

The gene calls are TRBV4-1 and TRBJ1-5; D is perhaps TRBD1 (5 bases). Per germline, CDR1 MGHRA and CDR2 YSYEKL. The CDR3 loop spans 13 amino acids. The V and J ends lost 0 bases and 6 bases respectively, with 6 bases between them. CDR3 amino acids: CASSQDQGQPQHF. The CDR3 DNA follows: TGCGCCAGCAGCCAAGACCAGGGTCAGCCCCAGCATTTT.

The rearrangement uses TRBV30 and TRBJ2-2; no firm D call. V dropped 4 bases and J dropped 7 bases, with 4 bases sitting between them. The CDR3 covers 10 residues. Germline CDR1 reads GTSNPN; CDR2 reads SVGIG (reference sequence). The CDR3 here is CAWKGGELFF. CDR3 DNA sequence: TGTGCCTGGAAGGGCGGGGAGCTGTTTTTT.

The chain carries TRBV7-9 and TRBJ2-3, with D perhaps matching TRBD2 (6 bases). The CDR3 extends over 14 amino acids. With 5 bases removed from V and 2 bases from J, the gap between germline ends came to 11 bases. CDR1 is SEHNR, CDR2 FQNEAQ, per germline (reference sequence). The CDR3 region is CASSPRTNTDTQYF. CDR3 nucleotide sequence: TGTGCCAGCAGCCCGCGGACTAACACAGATACGCAGTATTTT.

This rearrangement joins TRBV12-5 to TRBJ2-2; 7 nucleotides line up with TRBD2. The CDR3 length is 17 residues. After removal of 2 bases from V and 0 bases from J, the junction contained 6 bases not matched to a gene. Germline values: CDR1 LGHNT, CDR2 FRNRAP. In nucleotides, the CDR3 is TGTGCTAGTGGTTTGACGGCTAGCGGAGCGAACACCGGGGAGCTGTTTTTT. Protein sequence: CASGLTASGANTGELFF.

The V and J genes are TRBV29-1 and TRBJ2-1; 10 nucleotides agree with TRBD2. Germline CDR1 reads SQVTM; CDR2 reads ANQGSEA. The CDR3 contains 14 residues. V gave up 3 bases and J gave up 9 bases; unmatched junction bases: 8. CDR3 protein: CSVDRLAGEGEQFF. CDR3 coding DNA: TGCAGCGTTGATAGGCTAGCGGGAGAGGGTGAGCAGTTCTTC.

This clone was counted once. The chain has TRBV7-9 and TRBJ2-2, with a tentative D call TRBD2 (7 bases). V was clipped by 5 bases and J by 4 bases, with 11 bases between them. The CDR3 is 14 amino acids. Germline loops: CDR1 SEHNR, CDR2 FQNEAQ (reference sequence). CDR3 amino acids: CASSVRGGTGELFF. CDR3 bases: TGTGCCAGCAGCGTTAGGGGGGGCACCGGGGAGCTGTTTTTT.

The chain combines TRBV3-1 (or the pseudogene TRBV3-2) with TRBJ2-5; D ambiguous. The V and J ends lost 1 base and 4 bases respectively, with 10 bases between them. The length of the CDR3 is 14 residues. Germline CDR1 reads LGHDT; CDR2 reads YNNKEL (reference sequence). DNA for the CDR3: TGTGCCAGCAGCCAAGGGGGATACGGAGAGACCCAGTACTTC. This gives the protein CASSQGGYGETQYF.

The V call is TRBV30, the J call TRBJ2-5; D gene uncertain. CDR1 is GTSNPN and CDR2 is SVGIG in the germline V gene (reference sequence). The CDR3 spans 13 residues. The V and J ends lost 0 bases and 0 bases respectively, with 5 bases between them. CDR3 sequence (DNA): TGTGCCTGGAGTGTACGCCACCAAGAGACCCAGTACTTC. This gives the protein CAWSVRHQETQYF.

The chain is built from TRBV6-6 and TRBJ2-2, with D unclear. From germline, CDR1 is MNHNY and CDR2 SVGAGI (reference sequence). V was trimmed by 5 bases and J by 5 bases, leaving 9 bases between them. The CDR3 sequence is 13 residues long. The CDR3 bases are TGTGCCAGCAGTAAAGATGGGACCGGGGAGCTGTTTTTT. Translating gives CASSKDGTGELFF.

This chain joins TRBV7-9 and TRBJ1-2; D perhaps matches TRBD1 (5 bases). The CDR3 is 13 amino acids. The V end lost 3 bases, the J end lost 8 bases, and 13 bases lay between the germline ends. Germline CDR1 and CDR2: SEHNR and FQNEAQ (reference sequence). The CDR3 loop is CASSFQGPWGYTF. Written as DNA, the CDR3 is TGTGCCAGCAGCTTCCAGGGTCCCTGGGGCTACACCTTC.

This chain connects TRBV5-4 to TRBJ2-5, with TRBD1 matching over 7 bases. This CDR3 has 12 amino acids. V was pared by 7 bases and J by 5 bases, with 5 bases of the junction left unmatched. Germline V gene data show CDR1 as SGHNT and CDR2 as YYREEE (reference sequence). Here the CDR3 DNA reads TGTGCCAGCGGAGAACAGGGGGAGACCCAGTACTTC. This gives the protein CASGEQGETQYF.

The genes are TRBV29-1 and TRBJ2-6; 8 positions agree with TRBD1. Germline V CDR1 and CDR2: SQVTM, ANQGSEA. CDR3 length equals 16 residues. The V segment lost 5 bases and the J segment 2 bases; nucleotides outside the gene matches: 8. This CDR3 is CSVLDRGVTGANVLTF. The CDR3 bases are TGCAGCGTTTTAGACAGGGGAGTGACTGGGGCCAACGTCCTGACTTTC. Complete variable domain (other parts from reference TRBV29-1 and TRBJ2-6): SAVISQKPSRDICQRGTSLTIQCQVDSQVTMMFWYRQQPGQSLTLIATANQGSEATYESGFVIDKFPISRPNLTFSTLTVSNMSPEDSSIYLCSVLDRGVTGANVLTFGAGSRLTVL.

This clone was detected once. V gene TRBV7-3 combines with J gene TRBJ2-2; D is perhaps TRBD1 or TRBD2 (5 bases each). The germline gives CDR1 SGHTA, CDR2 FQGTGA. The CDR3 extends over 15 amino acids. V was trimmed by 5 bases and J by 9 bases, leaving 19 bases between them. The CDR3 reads CASSPTGTVPRELFF. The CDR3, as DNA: TGTGCCAGCAGCCCGACCGGGACGGTCCCCCGGGAGCTGTTTTTT.

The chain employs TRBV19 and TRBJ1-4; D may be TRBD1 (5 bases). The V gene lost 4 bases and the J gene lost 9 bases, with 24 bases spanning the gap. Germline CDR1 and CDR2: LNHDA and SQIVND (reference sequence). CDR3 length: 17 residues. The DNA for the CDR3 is TGTGCCAGTAGTAACGCGGGGACCTCTAAGGGTACGAAAAAACTGTTTTTT. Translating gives CASSNAGTSKGTKKLFF. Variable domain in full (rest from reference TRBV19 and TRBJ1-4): DGGITQSPKYLFRKEGQNVTLSCEQNLNHDAMYWYRQDPGQGLRLIYYSQIVNDFQKGDIAEGYSVSREKKESFPLTVTSAQKNPTAFYLCASSNAGTSKGTKKLFFGSGTQLSVL.

The CDR3 DNA follows: TGTGCCAGCAGTTTGGGCCCACGCTTCTATGGCTACACCTTC. The encoded protein is CASSLGPRFYGYTF. V and J are TRBV28 and TRBJ1-2; unclear D gene. This CDR3 region has 14 residues. Per the germline V gene, CDR1 is MDHEN and CDR2 is SYDVKM. V was clipped by 3 bases and J by 4 bases, with 12 bases between them.

CDR3 amino acids: CASSRLPGNTEAFF. The CDR3 region has the DNA TGTGCCAGCTCACGCTTACCCGGGAACACTGAAGCTTTCTTT. The chain recombines TRBV18 with TRBJ1-1; D remains unclear. Germline CDR1 is KGHSH and CDR2 is LQKENI. Trimming removed 4 bases from V and 1 base from J, with 10 bases in between. This CDR3 comprises 14 residues. Full variable domain (rest looked up from reference TRBV18 and TRBJ1-1): NAGVMQNPRHLVRRRGQEARLRCSPMKGHSHVYWYRQLPEEGLKFMVYLQKENIIDESGMPKERFSAEFPKEGPSILRIQQVVRGDSAAYFCASSRLPGNTEAFFGQGTRLTVV.

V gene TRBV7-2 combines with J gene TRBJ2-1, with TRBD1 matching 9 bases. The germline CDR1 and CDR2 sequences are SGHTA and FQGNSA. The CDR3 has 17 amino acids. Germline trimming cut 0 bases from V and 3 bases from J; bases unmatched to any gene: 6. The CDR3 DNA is TGTGCCAGCAGCTTAGCAGCGGTGGGACAGGGCTACAATGAGCAGTTCTTC. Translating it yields CASSLAAVGQGYNEQFF.

Written as DNA, the CDR3 is TGTGCCTGGAGAGGGCAGGGGGCTGGCTATGGCTACACCTTC. Its translation is CAWRGQGAGYGYTF. The V call is TRBV30, the J call TRBJ1-2; 8 bases align to TRBD1. This CDR3 is 14 amino acids long. CDR1 and CDR2 from the germline V gene are GTSNPN and SVGIG (reference sequence). Trimming took 3 bases from V and 4 from J; bases not matched to a gene: 7.

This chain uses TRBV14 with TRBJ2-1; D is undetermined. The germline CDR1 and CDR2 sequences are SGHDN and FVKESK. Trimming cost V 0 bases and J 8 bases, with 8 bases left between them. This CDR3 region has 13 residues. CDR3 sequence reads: CASSQEGQHEQFF. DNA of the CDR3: TGTGCCAGCAGCCAAGAAGGCCAGCATGAGCAGTTCTTC.